This T cell receptor beta chain was profiled in a study of blood T cells in healthy people across ages. Using a J-beta primer mix together with a sample-barcoded 5' primer, a second PCR was run for about 6 to 12 cycles. A template-switch adaptor that had 12 random nucleotides put a tag on each cDNA molecule. Per-sample output comprised a minimum of 2.5 million paired-end reads containing CDR3. TCRdb reprocessed the 5' RACE reads via MiXCR and lists one record per CDR3 protein. The data hold 650,000 to 900,000 distinct CDR3 sequences, with approximately 65% observed a single time. Study conclusions and caveats: Relative to aged donors, long-lived donors carried more naive CD4+ cells and displayed higher diversity.

Concerning this clonotype itself: Antigen specificity is unknown. The germline gene is not matched at one end of the junction; a read error may be the cause.

CDR1 is ENHRY, CDR2 SYGVKD, per germline. The CDR3 extends over 14 amino acids. The rearrangement links TRBV10-3 to TRBJ2-7, with D possibly TRBD2 on 6 matching bases. With the DNA end fitting TRBJ2-5 better, the J assignment may be wrong. The clonotype comes from a man aged 25 to 45 in good health. Sequencing was done on a sample of blood. The CDR3 DNA follows: TGTGCCATCTCGGGGGTTACCGACCAAGCGACCCAGTACTTC. Encoded protein: CAISGVTDQATQYF.